This paragraph covers one T cell receptor beta chain sequence. Antigen: not known. The CDR3 contains 15 residues. V lost 5 bases and J lost 2, with 13 bases in between. Germline-derived CDR1 and CDR2 are SGHAT and FQNNGV. PCR involved 60 Vbeta and 13 Jbeta primers. Sequenced by immunoSEQ multiplex PCR; TCRdb stores in-frame clones only, minus some. The top ten hold around 20% of the sample, which has about 130,000 clones, over 80% seen once. The sample is drawn from a study of cytomegalovirus exposure and HLA in healthy donors. General study results and limits: Later on, an analysis found that several of the most significant clusters appeared to be linked to common viral pathogens, which included parvovirus B19.

Input material: PBMCs. This receptor was obtained from a young man in good health and CMV-seropositive. The V call is TRBV11-2, the J call TRBJ1-3; D is unresolved. The CDR3 region has the DNA TGTGCCAGCAGCCCGGGGAGGGCCACTGGAAACACCATATATTTT. Translation gives CASSPGRATGNTIYF.